The clone carrying this T cell receptor beta chain appeared a few times. This specimen belongs to a study of blood T cells in healthy people across ages. With a J-beta primer mix and a sample-barcoded 5' primer, a second PCR ran about 6 to 11 cycles. TCRdb re-analysed the 5' RACE reads in MiXCR, keeping a single row per CDR3 protein. Of more than 900,000 distinct CDR3 sequences in the sample, about 28% were seen once. The donors, aged about 6 to 90, were healthy Caucasians from Russia. Samples each had at least 5 micrograms of total RNA extracted. This sample also belongs to another study, concerning T cells of mothers and their children.

The TCR was taken from a woman aged 40 to 50 in good health. The sequencing input was blood.

The CDR3 protein is CASSQEGRGLHEQYF. CDR3 DNA: TGTGCCAGCAGCCAAGAAGGCAGGGGATTACACGAGCAGTACTTC. The rearrangement links TRBV14 to TRBJ2-5, with D possibly TRBD1 on 6 matching bases. The last part of the DNA fits TRBJ2-7 better; the J call may be wrong. The length of the CDR3 is 15 residues. CDR1 is SGHDN, CDR2 FVKESK, per germline.